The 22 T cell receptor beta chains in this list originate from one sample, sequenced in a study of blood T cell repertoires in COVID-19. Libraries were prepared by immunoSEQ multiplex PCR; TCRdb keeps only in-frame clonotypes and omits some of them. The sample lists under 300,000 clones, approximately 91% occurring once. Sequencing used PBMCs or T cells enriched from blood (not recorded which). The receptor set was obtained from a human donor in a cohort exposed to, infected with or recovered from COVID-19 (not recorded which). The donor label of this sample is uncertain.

The CDR3 sequence is CATSDPQGSSVEQYF. The DNA for the CDR3 is TGTGCCACCAGTGACCCACAGGGTTCAAGTGTGGAGCAGTACTTC. The chain joins TRBV24-1 to TRBJ2-7, with a weak D call TRBD1 (6 bases). Trimming took 4 bases from V and 7 from J, leaving 19 bases between them. Germline CDR1 and CDR2: KGHDR and SFDVKD. This CDR3 is built from 15 residues.

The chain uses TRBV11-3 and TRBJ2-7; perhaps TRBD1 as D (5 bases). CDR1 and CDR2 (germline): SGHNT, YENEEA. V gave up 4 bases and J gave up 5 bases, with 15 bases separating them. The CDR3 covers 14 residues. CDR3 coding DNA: TGTGCCAGCAGCTCCCCCGACAGTAGGGACGAGCAGTACTTC. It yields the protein CASSSPDSRDEQYF.

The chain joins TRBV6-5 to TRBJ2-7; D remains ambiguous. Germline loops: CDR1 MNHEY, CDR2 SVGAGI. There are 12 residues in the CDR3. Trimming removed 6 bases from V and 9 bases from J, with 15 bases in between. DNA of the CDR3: TGTGCCAGCAGCCAGGTTCTTCCTGGGCAGTACTTC. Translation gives CASSQVLPGQYF.

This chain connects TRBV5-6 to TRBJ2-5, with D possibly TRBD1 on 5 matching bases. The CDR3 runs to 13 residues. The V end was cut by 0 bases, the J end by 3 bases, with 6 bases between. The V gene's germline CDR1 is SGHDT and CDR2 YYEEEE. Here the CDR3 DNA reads TGTGCCAGCAGCTTGGGGGGCGAAGAGACCCAGTACTTC. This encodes CASSLGGEETQYF.

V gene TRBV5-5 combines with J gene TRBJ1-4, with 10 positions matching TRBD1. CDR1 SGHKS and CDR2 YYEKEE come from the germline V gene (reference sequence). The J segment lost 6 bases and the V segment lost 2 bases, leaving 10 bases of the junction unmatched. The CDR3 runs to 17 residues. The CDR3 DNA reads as TGTGCCAGCAGCTTCTTGTATGGGGACAGGGGCGATGAAAAACTGTTTTTT. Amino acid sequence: CASSFLYGDRGDEKLFF.

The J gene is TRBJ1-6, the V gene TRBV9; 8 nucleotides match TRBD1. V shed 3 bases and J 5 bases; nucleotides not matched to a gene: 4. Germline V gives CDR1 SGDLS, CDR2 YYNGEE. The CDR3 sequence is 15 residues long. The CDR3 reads CASSARGLDNSPLHF. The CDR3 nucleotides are TGTGCCAGCAGCGCCAGGGGGCTCGATAATTCACCCCTCCACTTT.

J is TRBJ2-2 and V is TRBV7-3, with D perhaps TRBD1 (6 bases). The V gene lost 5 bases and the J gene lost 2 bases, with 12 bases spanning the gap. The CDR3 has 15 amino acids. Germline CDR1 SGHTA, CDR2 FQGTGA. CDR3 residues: CASSPDRLNTGELFF. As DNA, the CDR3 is TGTGCCAGCAGCCCCGACAGGTTAAACACCGGGGAGCTGTTTTTT. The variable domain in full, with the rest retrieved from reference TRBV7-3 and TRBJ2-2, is GAGVSQTPSNKVTEKGKYVELRCDPISGHTALYWYRQSLGQGPEFLIYFQGTGAADDSGLPNDRFFAVRPEGSVSTLKIQRTERGDSAVYLCASSPDRLNTGELFFGEGSRLTVL.

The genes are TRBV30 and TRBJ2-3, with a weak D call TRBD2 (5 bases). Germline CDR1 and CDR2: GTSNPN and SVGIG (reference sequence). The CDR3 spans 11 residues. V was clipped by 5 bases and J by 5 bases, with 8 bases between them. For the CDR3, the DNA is TGTGCCTGGGCCGGGAAAGATACGCAGTATTTT. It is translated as CAWAGKDTQYF.

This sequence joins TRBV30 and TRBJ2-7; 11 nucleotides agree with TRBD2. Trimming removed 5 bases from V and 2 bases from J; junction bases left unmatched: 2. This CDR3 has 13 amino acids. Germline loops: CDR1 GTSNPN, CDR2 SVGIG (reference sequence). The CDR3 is CAWSSGGTYEQYF. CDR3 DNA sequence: TGTGCCTGGTCTAGCGGGGGGACCTACGAGCAGTACTTC.

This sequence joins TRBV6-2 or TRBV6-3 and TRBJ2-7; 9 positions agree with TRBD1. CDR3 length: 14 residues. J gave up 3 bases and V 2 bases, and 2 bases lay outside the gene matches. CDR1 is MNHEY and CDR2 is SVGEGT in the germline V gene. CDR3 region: CASSYAGQGYEQYF. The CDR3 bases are TGTGCCAGCAGTTACGCGGGACAGGGCTACGAGCAGTACTTC.

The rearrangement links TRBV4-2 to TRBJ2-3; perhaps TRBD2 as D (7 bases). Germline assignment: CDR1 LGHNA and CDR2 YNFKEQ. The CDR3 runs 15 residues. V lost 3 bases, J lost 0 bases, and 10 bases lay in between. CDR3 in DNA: TGTGCCAGCAGCCAGGGGGGGGCGAGCACAGATACGCAGTATTTT. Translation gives CASSQGGASTDTQYF.

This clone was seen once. Here the CDR3 reads CAWSVFVASPLHF. The CDR3, as DNA: TGTGCCTGGAGTGTCTTTGTGGCTTCACCCCTCCACTTT. The V gene is TRBV30, the J gene TRBJ1-6; D is ambiguous. Germline values: CDR1 GTSNPN, CDR2 SVGIG (reference sequence). CDR3 length: 13 residues. The V end lost 0 bases, the J end lost 9 bases, and 9 bases lay between the germline ends.

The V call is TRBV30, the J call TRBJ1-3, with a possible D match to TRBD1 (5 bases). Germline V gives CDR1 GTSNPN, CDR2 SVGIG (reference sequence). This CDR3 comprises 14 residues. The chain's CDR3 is CAWRGIDSGNTIYF. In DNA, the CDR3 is TGTGCGTGGCGGGGGATTGACTCTGGAAACACCATATATTTT.

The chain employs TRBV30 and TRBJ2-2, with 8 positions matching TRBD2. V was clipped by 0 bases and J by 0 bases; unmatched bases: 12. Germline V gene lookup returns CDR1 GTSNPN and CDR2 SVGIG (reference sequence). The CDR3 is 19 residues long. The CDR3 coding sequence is TGTGCCTGGAGTGTACTTTTCGAGCGGGGGACATCGAACACCGGGGAGCTGTTTTTT. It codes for CAWSVLFERGTSNTGELFF.

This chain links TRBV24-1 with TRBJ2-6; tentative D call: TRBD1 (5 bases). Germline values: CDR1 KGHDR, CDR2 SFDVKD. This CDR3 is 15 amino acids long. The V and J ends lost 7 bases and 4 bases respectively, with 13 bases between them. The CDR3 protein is CATSDSLRGANVLTF. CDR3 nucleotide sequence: TGTGCCACCAGCGACAGTCTACGGGGGGCCAACGTCCTGACTTTC.

The chain's CDR3 is CASRDRTSHTEAFF. CDR3 DNA: TGTGCCAGTAGAGACAGGACTTCGCACACTGAAGCTTTCTTT. The chain recombines TRBV19 with TRBJ1-1; a weak D match, TRBD1 (6 bases). Per germline, CDR1 LNHDA and CDR2 SQIVND (reference sequence). This CDR3 is 14 amino acids long. V was shortened by 6 bases and J by 3 bases, with 14 bases between the two germline ends. The full variable domain, in which reference TRBV19 and TRBJ1-1 provide the parts outside the CDR3, is DGGITQSPKYLFRKEGQNVTLSCEQNLNHDAMYWYRQDPGQGLRLIYYSQIVNDFQKGDIAEGYSVSREKKESFPLTVTSAQKNPTAFYLCASRDRTSHTEAFFGQGTRLTVV.

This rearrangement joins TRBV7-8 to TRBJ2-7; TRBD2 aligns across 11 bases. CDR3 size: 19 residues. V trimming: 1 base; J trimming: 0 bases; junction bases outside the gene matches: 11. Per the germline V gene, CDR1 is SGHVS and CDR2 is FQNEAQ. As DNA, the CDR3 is TGTGCCAGCAGCTTAGTCGTGTCTAGCGGGGGGTACAGCTCCTACGAGCAGTACTTC. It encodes CASSLVVSSGGYSSYEQYF. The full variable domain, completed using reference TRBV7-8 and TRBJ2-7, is GAGVSQSPRYKVAKRGQDVALRCDPISGHVSLFWYQQALGQGPEFLTYFQNEAQLDKSGLPSDRFFAERPEGSVSTLKIQRTQQEDSAVYLCASSLVVSSGGYSSYEQYFGPGTRLTVT.

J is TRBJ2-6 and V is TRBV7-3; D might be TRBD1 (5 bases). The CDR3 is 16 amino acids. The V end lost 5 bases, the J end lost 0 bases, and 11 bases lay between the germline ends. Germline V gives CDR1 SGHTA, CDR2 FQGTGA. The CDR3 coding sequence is TGTGCCAGCAGCCCAGGGATTGGCTCTGGGGCCAACGTCCTGACTTTC. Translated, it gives CASSPGIGSGANVLTF.

For the CDR3, the DNA is TGTGCCATCAGTGAGTCGTCGGGAAGCGCAGATTATTCTGGAAACACCATATATTTT. Its protein is CAISESSGSADYSGNTIYF. The chain employs TRBV10-3 and TRBJ1-3; no definite D call. Germline-derived CDR1 and CDR2 are ENHRY and SYGVKD. CDR3 length: 19 residues. Deletions cut 0 bases from V and 1 base from J, with 19 bases between.

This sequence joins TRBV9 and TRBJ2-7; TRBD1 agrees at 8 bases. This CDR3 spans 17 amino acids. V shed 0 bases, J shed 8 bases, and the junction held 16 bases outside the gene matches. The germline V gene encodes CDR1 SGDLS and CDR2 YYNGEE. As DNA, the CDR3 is TGTGCCAGCAGCGTAGTTGCCGGACAGGGCATTCTCGTCAAGCAGTACTTC. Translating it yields CASSVVAGQGILVKQYF. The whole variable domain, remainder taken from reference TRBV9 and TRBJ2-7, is DSGVTQTPKHLITATGQRVTLRCSPRSGDLSVYWYQQSLDQGLQFLIQYYNGEERAKGNILERFSAQQFPDLHSELNLSSLELGDSALYFCASSVVAGQGILVKQYFGPGTRLTVT.

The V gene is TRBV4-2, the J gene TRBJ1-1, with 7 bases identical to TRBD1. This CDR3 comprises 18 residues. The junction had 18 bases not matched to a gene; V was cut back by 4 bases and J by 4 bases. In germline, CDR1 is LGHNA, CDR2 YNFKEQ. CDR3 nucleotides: TGTGCCAGCAGCCGCCCCGAGACAGGGAATTGGGGATCCACTGAAGCTTTCTTT. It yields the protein CASSRPETGNWGSTEAFF.

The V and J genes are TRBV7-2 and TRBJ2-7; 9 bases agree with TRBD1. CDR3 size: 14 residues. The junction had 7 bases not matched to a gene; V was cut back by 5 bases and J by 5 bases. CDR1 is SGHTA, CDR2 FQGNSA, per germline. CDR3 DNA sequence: TGTGCCAGCAGCCTCCGGGACAGGGTCCACGAGCAGTACTTC. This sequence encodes CASSLRDRVHEQYF.